This record covers a single T cell receptor (beta chain). This sample was taken from a study of blood T cell repertoires in COVID-19. Study at large: Some COVID-19 samples were acute and others convalescent; all came from the United States, Italy and Spain. The analysed material was cDNA or gDNA that came from T cells, B-cell-depleted T cells, or PBMCs.

As handled by the study authors: Scientists estimated how many nucleated cells there were by amplifying reference gene primers. Clones were read by immunoSEQ multiplex PCR, and TCRdb kept only the in-frame ones, dropping some. Clone size and V and J calls were adopted from that table, with D and trimming inferred from the DNA. Of around 300,000 clones listed, around 90% are singletons. The CDR3 covers 14 residues. CDR1 and CDR2 from the germline V gene are SGDLS and YYNGEE. Trimming left V 4 bases short and J 5 bases short, with 16 bases between. This TCR derives from a man between 18 and 35 years old with active or convalescent COVID-19. The sample taken for sequencing was peripheral blood. The chain carries TRBV9 and TRBJ2-7, with D possibly being TRBD1 (6 bases). The CDR3 loop is CASSYELDSDEQYF. The CDR3 region has the DNA TGTGCCAGCAGCTATGAATTGGACAGCGACGAGCAGTACTTC.